What follows describes a single TCR beta chain. Its antigen target is currently unknown. Within one base of it there is no much larger clone, and no base qualities were kept. The data were obtained in a study of cytomegalovirus exposure and HLA in healthy donors (TCRdb year 2017). At the level of the whole study: According to a later analysis, one platform produced both the roughly 120 validation repertoires and the 720 or so repertoires of the first cohort. The study was designed to test whether signatures of past pathogen exposure could be identified by cataloging public T cell receptors. Besides the first cohort of about 730 subjects, a separate validation cohort made up of 90 to 150 different subjects was used. To predict cytomegalovirus infection status, the study combined high-throughput TCR immunosequencing, statistical association of individual TCRs with disease status, and machine learning.

Separate from the roughly 700-subject first cohort, the validation cohort of 95 to 150 subjects was the group to which the donors belonged. The V and J ends are trimmed by 2 bases and 9 bases, leaving 10 bases between them. Including the terminal cysteine and phenylalanine, the CDR3 comprises 12 residues. Here the CDR3 DNA is all that survives: 36 bases in frame from base 1. CDR1 and CDR2, looked up from the germline V gene, are KGHSH and LQKENI. The research as a whole found: The classifier was reported to diagnose cytomegalovirus status with high specificity and sensitivity in both the original cohort and the validation cohort. In vitro tests confirmed that three of the cytomegalovirus-associated TCR beta chains recognize cytomegalovirus antigens. According to the authors, the approach could potentially be generalized to other disease states and immunological phenotypes. Subsequent analysis determined that TCRs grouped into clusters in the first cohort also showed a tendency toward co-occurrence across the approximately 120 validation repertoires, and about 93% of cluster scores exceeded 0. The validation cohort had no HLA typing available for a later analysis, so co-occurrence within that cohort was assessed over all 130 or so repertoires. The study listed around 160 TCR beta chains as associated with cytomegalovirus. Most TCR sequences were seen in very few donors, while some public TCRs were found in many individuals.

The library relied on the immunoSEQ multiplex PCR assay. Concerning the study's data processing: A statistical classification framework was built for diagnosing cytomegalovirus status from the catalog of TCR beta chain sequences. Held by TCRdb, this immuneACCESS table contains in-frame sequences only and omits some clones. Under half of the omission traces to an unresolved V gene where checked; the cause of the rest is unknown. V, J and clone size are those of that table, while D and trimming were read from the DNA. This sample holds about 120,000 clones; more than 75% were observed only once. Almost 1.5% of the sample is in the top ten clones.

The clonotype originates from a woman aged 25 to 45 in good health and CMV-seropositive. Rearrangement joined TRBV18 to TRBJ2-5; no D gene can be assigned with confidence. Sequencing was done on a sample of PBMCs. The CDR3 is CASSPDISAQYF. The DNA is as follows: TGTGCCAGCTCACCAGACATCTCTGCCCAGTACTTC.